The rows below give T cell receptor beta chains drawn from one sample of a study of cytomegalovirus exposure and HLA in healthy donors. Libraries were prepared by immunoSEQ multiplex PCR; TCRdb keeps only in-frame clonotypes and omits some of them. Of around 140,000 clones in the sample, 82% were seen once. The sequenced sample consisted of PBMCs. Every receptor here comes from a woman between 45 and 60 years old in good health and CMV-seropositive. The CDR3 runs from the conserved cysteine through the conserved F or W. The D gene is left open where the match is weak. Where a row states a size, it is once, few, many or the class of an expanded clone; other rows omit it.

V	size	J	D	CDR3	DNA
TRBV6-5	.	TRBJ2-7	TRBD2	CASSRGLGLVHF	TGTGCCAGCAGTAGGGGTCTGGGACTAGTGCACTTC
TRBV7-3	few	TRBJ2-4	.	CASSRRGTKNIQYF	TGTGCCAGCAGCCGCCGGGGGACCAAAAACATTCAGTACTTC
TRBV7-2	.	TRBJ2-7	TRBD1	CASSSRRDRGYEQYF	TGTGCCAGCAGCTCCAGGAGGGACAGGGGGTACGAGCAGTACTTC
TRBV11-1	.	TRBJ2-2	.	CASSLLGVTGELFF	TGTGCCAGCAGCTTATTGGGAGTCACCGGGGAGCTGTTTTTT
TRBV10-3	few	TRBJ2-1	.	CAISDGIYYNEQFF	TGTGCCATCAGTGACGGGATTTACTACAATGAGCAGTTCTTC
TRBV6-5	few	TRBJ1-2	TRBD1	CASSPDRGIGYTF	TGTGCCAGCAGCCCGGACAGGGGGATTGGCTACACCTTC
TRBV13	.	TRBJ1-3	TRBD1	CASSLMTGWDTIYF	TGTGCCAGCAGCTTAATGACAGGGTGGGACACCATATATTTT
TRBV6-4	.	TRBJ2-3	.	CASRTDRDESTDTQYF	TGTGCCAGCAGAACGGACAGAGACGAATCCACAGATACGCAGTATTTT
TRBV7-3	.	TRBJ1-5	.	CASSLSRLEPQHF	TGTGCCAGCAGCCTTAGCCGCCTTGAGCCCCAGCATTTT
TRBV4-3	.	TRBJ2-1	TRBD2	CASSPGTSGGALGEQFF	TGCGCCAGCAGTCCCGGGACTAGCGGGGGGGCCCTTGGTGAGCAGTTCTTC
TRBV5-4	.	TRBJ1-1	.	CASSLSGHSNTEAFF	TGTGCCAGCAGCTTGTCGGGACACTCGAACACTGAAGCTTTCTTT
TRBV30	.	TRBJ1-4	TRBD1	CAWSPSGTANEKLFF	TGTGCCTGGAGCCCCTCCGGGACAGCTAATGAAAAACTGTTTTTT
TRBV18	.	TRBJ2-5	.	CASSPRGQETQYF	TGTGCCAGCTCGCCGCGCGGGCAAGAGACCCAGTACTTC
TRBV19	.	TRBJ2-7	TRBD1	CASSIRTGQYEQYF	TGTGCCAGTAGTATCCGGACAGGGCAATACGAGCAGTACTTC
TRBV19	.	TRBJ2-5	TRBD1	CASSPDRQETQYF	TGTGCCAGTAGTCCGGACAGGCAAGAGACCCAGTACTTC
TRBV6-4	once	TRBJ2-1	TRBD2	CASSYRSGEYNEQFF	TGTGCCAGCAGCTACCGTAGCGGGGAGTACAATGAGCAGTTCTTC
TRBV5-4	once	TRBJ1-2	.	CASSPGGTENYGYTF	TGTGCCAGCAGCCCGGGGGGCACAGAAAACTATGGCTACACCTTC
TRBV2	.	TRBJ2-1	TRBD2	CASRFGLAQINNEQFF	TGTGCCAGCAGGTTTGGACTAGCGCAGATCAACAATGAGCAGTTCTTC
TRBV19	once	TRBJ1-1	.	CASSFPSFQGDTEAFF	TGTGCCAGTAGTTTTCCCTCTTTCCAGGGTGACACTGAAGCTTTCTTT
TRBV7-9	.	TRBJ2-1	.	CSSSLTDFTGSSYNEQFF	TGTTCCAGCAGCTTAACCGACTTTACAGGTAGCTCCTACAATGAGCAGTTCTTC
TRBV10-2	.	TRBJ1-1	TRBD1	CASGLRDRGLLMNTEAFF	TGCGCCAGCGGCCTCCGGGACAGGGGGCTTCTCATGAACACTGAAGCTTTCTTT
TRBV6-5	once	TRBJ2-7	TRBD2	CASSLIRGAYEQYF	TGTGCCAGCAGTTTAATTCGGGGGGCCTACGAGCAGTACTTC
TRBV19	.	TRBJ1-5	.	CASSIQGIEQPQHF	TGTGCCAGTAGTATTCAGGGTATTGAACAGCCCCAGCATTTT
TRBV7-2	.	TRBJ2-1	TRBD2	CASSFLLAANEQFF	TGTGCCAGCAGCTTCTTACTAGCGGCCAATGAGCAGTTCTTC
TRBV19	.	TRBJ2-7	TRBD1	CASSIGTGRSYEQYF	TGTGCCAGTAGTATAGGGACAGGGCGCTCCTACGAGCAGTACTTC
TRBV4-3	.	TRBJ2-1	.	CASSQATQGTFDEQFF	TGCGCCAGCAGCCAAGCAACACAGGGAACTTTCGACGAGCAGTTCTTC
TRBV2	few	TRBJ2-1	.	CASSVGSSYNEQFF	TGTGCCAGCAGTGTGGGGAGCTCCTACAATGAGCAGTTCTTC
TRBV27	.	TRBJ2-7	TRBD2	CASSRSGRIDEQYF	TGTGCCAGCAGTAGGAGCGGGAGGATCGACGAGCAGTACTTC
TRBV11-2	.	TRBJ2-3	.	CASSLEFPSVTDTQYF	TGTGCCAGCAGCTTAGAATTTCCCTCCGTTACAGATACGCAGTATTTT
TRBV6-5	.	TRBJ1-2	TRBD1	CASSRQGLLYGYTF	TGTGCCAGCAGTCGACAGGGGCTCCTCTATGGCTACACCTTC
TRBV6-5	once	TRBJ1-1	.	CASRLTGWGTEAFF	TGTGCCAGCAGACTGACAGGTTGGGGCACTGAAGCTTTCTTT
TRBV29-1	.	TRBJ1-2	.	CSARGLLDYTF	TGCAGCGCTCGGGGATTACTGGACTACACCTTC
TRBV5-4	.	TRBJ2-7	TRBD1	CASSSSRDRGYYEQYF	TGTGCCAGCAGCTCTAGCCGGGACAGGGGATATTACGAGCAGTACTTC
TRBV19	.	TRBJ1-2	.	CASSQWDTPNYGYTF	TGTGCCAGTAGTCAATGGGACACACCGAACTATGGCTACACCTTC
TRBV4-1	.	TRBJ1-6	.	CASSQEPRARYNSPLHF	TGCGCCAGCAGCCAAGAGCCGCGGGCCCGCTATAATTCACCCCTCCACTTT
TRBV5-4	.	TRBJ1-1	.	CASREDTEAFF	TGTGCCAGCCGGGAAGACACTGAAGCTTTCTTT
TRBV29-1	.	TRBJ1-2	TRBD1	CSVEVRQGPYGYTF	TGCAGCGTTGAAGTAAGACAGGGTCCCTATGGCTACACCTTC
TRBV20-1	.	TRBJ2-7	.	CSAKSGEQYF	TGCAGTGCCAAGTCAGGCGAGCAGTACTTC
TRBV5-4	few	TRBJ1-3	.	CASSAAGARSGNTIYF	TGTGCCAGCAGCGCCGCAGGGGCGCGCTCTGGAAACACCATATATTTT
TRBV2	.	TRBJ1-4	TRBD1	CASRWAGTDNEKLFF	TGTGCCAGCAGGTGGGCCGGGACAGATAATGAAAAACTGTTTTTT
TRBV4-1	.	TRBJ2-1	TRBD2	CASSQVWDSSGYDNEQFF	TGCGCCAGCAGCCAAGTTTGGGATTCTAGCGGGTATGACAATGAGCAGTTCTTC
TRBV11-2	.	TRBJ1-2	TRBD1	CASSWGQGSYGYTF	TGTGCCAGCAGCTGGGGACAGGGAAGCTATGGCTACACCTTC
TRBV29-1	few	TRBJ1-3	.	CSVFSGSGNTIYF	TGCAGCGTTTTTTCCGGCTCTGGAAACACCATATATTTT
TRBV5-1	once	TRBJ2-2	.	CASSFIPANTGELFF	TGCGCCAGCAGCTTTATCCCGGCGAACACCGGGGAGCTGTTTTTT
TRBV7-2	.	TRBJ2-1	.	CASSLAGAGYNEQFF	TGTGCCAGCAGCTTAGCGGGAGCGGGCTACAATGAGCAGTTCTTC
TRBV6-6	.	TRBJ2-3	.	CASSYGSLADTQYF	TGTGCCAGCAGTTATGGGTCCCTAGCGGATACGCAGTATTTT
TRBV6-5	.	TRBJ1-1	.	CASSSQNTEAFF	TGTGCCAGCAGTTCCCAGAACACTGAAGCTTTCTTT
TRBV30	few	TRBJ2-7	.	CAWSATGVEQYF	TGTGCCTGGAGCGCTACCGGGGTGGAGCAGTACTTC
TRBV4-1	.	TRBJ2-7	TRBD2	CASSQDRTSGSYEQYF	TGCGCCAGCAGCCAAGATCGAACTAGCGGCTCCTACGAGCAGTACTTC
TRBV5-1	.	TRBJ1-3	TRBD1	CASSLFGTGDGNTIYF	TGCGCCAGCAGCTTGTTCGGGACAGGGGATGGAAACACCATATATTTT
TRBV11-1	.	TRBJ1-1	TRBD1	CASSIRQGVPTEAFF	TGTGCCAGCAGCATCCGACAGGGCGTTCCCACTGAAGCTTTCTTT
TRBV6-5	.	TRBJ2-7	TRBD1	CASMRDRSSYEQYF	TGTGCCAGCATGAGGGACAGGTCCTCCTACGAGCAGTACTTC
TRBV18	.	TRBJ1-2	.	CASSPQGDYGYTF	TGTGCCAGCTCACCACAGGGAGACTATGGCTACACCTTC
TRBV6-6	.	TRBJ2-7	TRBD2	CATGGGEAYEQYF	TGTGCCACAGGTGGGGGGGAGGCCTACGAGCAGTACTTC
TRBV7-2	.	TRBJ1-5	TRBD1	CASSFGDRLNQPQHF	TGTGCCAGCAGCTTCGGGGACAGGCTCAATCAGCCCCAGCATTTT